The 12 T cell receptor beta chains below were found in one sample sequenced in a study of cytomegalovirus exposure and HLA in healthy donors. PCR employed 60 Vbeta and 13 Jbeta primers. Clones were sequenced by immunoSEQ multiplex PCR, and TCRdb holds only the in-frame ones, with some missing. The sample includes some 38,000 clones, over 60% of them seen just once. Sequencing used PBMCs. These TCRs come from a man aged 40-50 years in good health and CMV-seronegative.

The chain has TRBV30 and TRBJ2-1; possible D gene TRBD1, 5 bases. The CDR3 loop spans 13 amino acids. The germline V gene has CDR1 GTSNPN and CDR2 SVGIG (reference sequence). V lost 3 bases, J lost 7 bases, and 13 bases lay in between. The CDR3 DNA sequence: TGTGCCTGGAGCGTCAGGGTTGGGAATGAGCAGTTCTTC. As protein: CAWSVRVGNEQFF.

V usage is TRBV10-2 and J usage is TRBJ2-7, with a possible D match to TRBD2 (6 bases). This CDR3 spans 15 amino acids. Trimming removed 6 bases at V and 4 bases at J, with 19 bases between. CDR1 and CDR2 (germline): WSHSY, SAAADI. CDR3 protein: CASRLHPGDSYEQYF. CDR3 nucleotide sequence: TGCGCCAGCAGGCTACATCCGGGGGACTCATACGAGCAGTACTTC.

This clone was recorded a few times. V usage is TRBV2 and J usage is TRBJ1-1, with no clear D. V was cut by 10 bases and J by 2 bases, with 8 bases left in between. This CDR3 comprises 11 residues. Germline values: CDR1 SNHLY, CDR2 FYNNEI. CDR3 protein: CATLGNTEAFF. The CDR3 DNA sequence: TGTGCCACCCTAGGCAACACTGAAGCTTTCTTT.

CDR3 sequence: CASSQDPREGVIYGYTF. DNA of the CDR3: TGCGCCAGCAGCCAAGATCCCCGGGAGGGGGTGATCTATGGCTACACCTTC. The V call is TRBV4-1, the J call TRBJ1-2; D is possibly TRBD1 (6 bases). V was clipped by 0 bases and J by 4 bases, with 18 bases between them. Per the germline V gene, CDR1 is MGHRA and CDR2 is YSYEKL. This CDR3 comprises 17 residues.

The chain uses TRBV5-8 and TRBJ2-7, with 9 bases fitting TRBD1. Germline V gene sequence: CDR1 SGHTS, CDR2 YDEGEE. V gave up 0 bases and J gave up 5 bases; unmatched junction bases: 9. The CDR3 has 16 amino acids. DNA of the CDR3: TGTGCCAGCAGCTTGGCCACAGGGGGCACGTTGGACGAGCAGTACTTC. It translates to CASSLATGGTLDEQYF.

There are a few counts of this clone. The chain joins TRBV7-9 to TRBJ1-5; the match to TRBD1 covers 7 bases. After removal of 4 bases from V and 9 bases from J, the junction contained 15 bases not matched to a gene. The CDR3 loop spans 16 amino acids. The germline V gene has CDR1 SEHNR and CDR2 FQNEAQ (reference sequence). In nucleotides, the CDR3 is TGTGCCAGCAGCTCCAGCCGGACAGGTGACGGTGGGCCCCAGCATTTT. It translates to CASSSSRTGDGGPQHF.

This clone showed up just a few times. The rearrangement links TRBV6-4 to TRBJ2-1; 9 nucleotides line up with TRBD1. The V gene end was trimmed by 4 bases and the J gene end by 5 bases; junction bases not matched to a gene: 3. The CDR3 has 14 residues. Germline loops: CDR1 MRHNA, CDR2 SNTAGT. For the CDR3, the DNA is TGTGCCAGCAGTGGGACAGGGGATAACAATGAGCAGTTCTTC. Amino acids: CASSGTGDNNEQFF.

The gene calls are TRBV6-1 and TRBJ2-7, with D hard to call. This CDR3 region has 10 residues. V was pared by 4 bases and J by 6 bases, with 4 bases between. CDR1 is MNHNS, CDR2 SASEGT, per germline. DNA for the CDR3: TGTGCCAGCAGTGTCGGCGAGCAGTACTTC. Amino acids: CASSVGEQYF.

This clone has only one observation. The gene calls are TRBV19 and TRBJ1-5, with a weak D call TRBD1 (5 bases). The germline CDR1 and CDR2 sequences are LNHDA and SQIVND (reference sequence). This CDR3 has 11 residues. Trimming cost V 5 bases and J 15 bases, with 14 bases left between them. In DNA, the CDR3 is TGTGCCAGTAGTCTCGGACATGTCCTGCATTTT. It translates to CASSLGHVLHF.

The chain recombines TRBV6-1 with TRBJ2-5; TRBD2 is a possible D gene (5 bases). V lost 2 bases and J lost 5, with 12 bases in between. Per germline, CDR1 MNHNS and CDR2 SASEGT. This CDR3 comprises 14 residues. CDR3 DNA sequence: TGTGCCAGCAGTGAAAGAGGAGGAGAGGAGACCCAGTACTTC. It is translated as CASSERGGEETQYF.

The gene calls are TRBV7-2 and TRBJ1-2; TRBD1 matches at 7 bases. Germline CDR1 SGHTA, CDR2 FQGNSA. V dropped 6 bases and J dropped 5; count of bases not matched to a gene: 6. This CDR3 is built from 13 residues. CDR3 bases: TGTGCCAGCAGTACAGGGGTAGGGTATGGCTACACCTTC. Translation gives CASSTGVGYGYTF.

A single count supports this clone. The chain has TRBV4-1 and TRBJ2-2; D is possibly TRBD1 (6 bases). Looked up from germline, CDR1 is MGHRA and CDR2 is YSYEKL. The ends were cut back, 4 bases at V and 4 bases at J, with 13 bases in the middle. The CDR3 is made up of 15 amino acids. CDR3 region: CASSPRTRGTGELFF. The CDR3 region has the DNA TGCGCCAGCAGCCCTAGGACCAGGGGCACCGGGGAGCTGTTTTTT.